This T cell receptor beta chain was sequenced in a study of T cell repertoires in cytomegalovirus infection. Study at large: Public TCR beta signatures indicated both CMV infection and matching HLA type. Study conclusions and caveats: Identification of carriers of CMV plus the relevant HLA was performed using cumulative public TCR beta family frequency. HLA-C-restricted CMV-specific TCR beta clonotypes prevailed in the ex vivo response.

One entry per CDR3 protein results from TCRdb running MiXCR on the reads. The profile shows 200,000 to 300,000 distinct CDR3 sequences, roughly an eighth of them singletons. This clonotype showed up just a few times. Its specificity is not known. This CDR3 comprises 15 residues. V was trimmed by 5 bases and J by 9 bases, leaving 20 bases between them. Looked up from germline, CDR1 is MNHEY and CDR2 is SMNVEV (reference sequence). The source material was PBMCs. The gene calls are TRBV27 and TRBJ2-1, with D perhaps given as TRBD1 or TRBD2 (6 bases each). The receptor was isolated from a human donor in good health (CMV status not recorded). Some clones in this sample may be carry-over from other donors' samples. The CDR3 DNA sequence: TGTGCCAGCAGTCCCCGGGACTTGGGGGCGGTTGAGCAGTTCTTC. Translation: CASSPRDLGAVEQFF.